This T cell receptor beta chain stems from a study of Graves' ophthalmopathy and Graves' hyperthyroidism. Findings of the study overall: Ophthalmopathy progression was predicted with 70.59% sensitivity and 72% to 80% specificity. Blood also carried most expanded thyroid clonotypes exceeding 0.001 frequency.

A few counts support this clonotype. No antigen is known for it. V trimming: 6 bases; J trimming: 6 bases; junction bases outside the gene matches: 10. The CDR3 consists of 13 residues. The germline V gene has CDR1 DFQATT and CDR2 SNEGSKA (reference sequence). Amplification from RNA transcripts yielded the TCR beta CDR3 regions. First-round RT-PCR relied on HTBI primers, and a second-round multiplex PCR came next. One entry per CDR3 protein, called by TCRdb with MiXCR from the multiplex PCR reads. The sample lists about 740,000 distinct CDR3 sequences, approximately 40% occurring once. Other autoimmune diseases, uncontrolled infections, pregnancy and lactation each led to patient exclusion. The PBMCs used were ones drawn from less than 12 ml of fresh peripheral blood.

The sequencing input was peripheral blood. The receptor was derived from an adult man with Graves' ophthalmopathy. The genes are TRBV20-1 and TRBJ2-7; 8 nucleotides agree with TRBD2. The CDR3 protein is CSALAARAGEQYF. DNA for the CDR3: TGCAGTGCACTAGCGGCCCGGGCCGGCGAGCAGTACTTC.